This T cell receptor beta chain came from a study of blood T cell repertoires in COVID-19. Study-wide background: Samples representing acute and convalescent COVID-19 were sourced from the United States, Italy and Spain. T cells, B-cell-depleted T cells, or PBMCs provided the cDNA or gDNA that served as material.

Authors' data handling: Cell counts per sample came from amplifying reference gene primers. Generated by immunoSEQ multiplex PCR, the TCRdb table keeps only in-frame clones and is missing some. V, J and clone size derive from that table, while D and trimming were established from the DNA sequence. Seen here are over 25,000 clones, about 91% observed once, and the top ten hold roughly 2.3%. Deletions cut 2 bases from V and 8 bases from J, with 12 bases between. The CDR3 is made up of 13 amino acids. CDR1 and CDR2 from the germline V gene are SGHAT and FQDESV (reference sequence). Sequencing was carried out using peripheral blood. The TCR comes from a man in his fifties with active COVID-19. The V and J genes are TRBV11-1 and TRBJ1-2; tentative D call: TRBD1 (6 bases). This CDR3 is CASSLQQGSGYTF. CDR3 nucleotide sequence: TGTGCCAGCAGCTTACAACAGGGAAGCGGCTACACCTTC.